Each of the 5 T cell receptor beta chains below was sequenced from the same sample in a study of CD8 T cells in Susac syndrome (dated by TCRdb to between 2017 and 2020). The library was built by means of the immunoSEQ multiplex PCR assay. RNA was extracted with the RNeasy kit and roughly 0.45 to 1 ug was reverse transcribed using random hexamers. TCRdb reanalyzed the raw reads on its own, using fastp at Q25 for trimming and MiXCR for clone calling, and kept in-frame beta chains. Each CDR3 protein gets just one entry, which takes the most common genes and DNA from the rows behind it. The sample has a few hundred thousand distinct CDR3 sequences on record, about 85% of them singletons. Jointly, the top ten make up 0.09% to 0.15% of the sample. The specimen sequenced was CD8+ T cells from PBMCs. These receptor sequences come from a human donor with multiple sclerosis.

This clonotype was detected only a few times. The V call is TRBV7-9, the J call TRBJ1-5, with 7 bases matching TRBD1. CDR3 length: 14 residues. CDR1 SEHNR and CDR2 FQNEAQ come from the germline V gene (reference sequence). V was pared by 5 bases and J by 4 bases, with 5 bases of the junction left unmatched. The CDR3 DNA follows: TGTGCCAGCAGCCGTACAGGGGATAATCAGCCCCAGCATTTT. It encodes CASSRTGDNQPQHF.

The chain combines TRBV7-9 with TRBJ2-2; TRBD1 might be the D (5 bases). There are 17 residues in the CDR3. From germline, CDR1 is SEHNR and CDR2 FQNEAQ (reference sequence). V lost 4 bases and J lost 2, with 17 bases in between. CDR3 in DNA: TGTGCCAGCAGCTCGTATGGACAAGACGACAACACCGGGGAGCTGTTTTTT. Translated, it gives CASSSYGQDDNTGELFF.

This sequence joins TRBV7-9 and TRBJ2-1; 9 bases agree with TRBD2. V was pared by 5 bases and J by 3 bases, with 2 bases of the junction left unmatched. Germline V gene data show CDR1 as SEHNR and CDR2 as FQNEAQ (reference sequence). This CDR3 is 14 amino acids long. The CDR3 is CASSPSGVYNEQFF. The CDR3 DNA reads TGTGCCAGCAGCCCTAGCGGGGTCTACAATGAGCAGTTCTTC.

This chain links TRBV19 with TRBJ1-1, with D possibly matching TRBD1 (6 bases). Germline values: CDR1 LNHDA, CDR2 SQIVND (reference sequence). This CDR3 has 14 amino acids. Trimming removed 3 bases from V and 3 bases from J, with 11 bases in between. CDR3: CASSISGEDTEAFF. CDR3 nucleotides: TGTGCCAGTAGTATCTCAGGGGAGGACACTGAAGCTTTCTTT.

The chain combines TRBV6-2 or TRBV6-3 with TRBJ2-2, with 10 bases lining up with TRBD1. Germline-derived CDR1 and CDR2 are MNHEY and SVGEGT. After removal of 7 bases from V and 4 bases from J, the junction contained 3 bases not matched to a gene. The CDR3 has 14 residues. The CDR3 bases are TGTGCCAGCACCGGGACAGGGGTCACCGGGGAGCTGTTTTTT. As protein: CASTGTGVTGELFF.